This T cell receptor (beta chain) was identified during a study of early T cells in non-severe SARS-CoV-2 infection (dated by TCRdb to the early 2020s). General notes on the study: TCR sequencing used bulk RNA from unsorted whole blood, so alpha and beta chains could not be paired.

V and J lose 5 bases and 1 base, and a span of 11 bases separates them. The CDR3 sequence holds 14 residues, the cysteine and phenylalanine included. Here the CDR3 DNA is all that survives: 42 bases in frame from base 1. The library was generated by 5' RACE. Sequencing instrument: NextSeq 500. To correct for sequencing error and PCR bias, the TCR library protocol tagged individual cDNA molecules with unique molecular identifiers. TCR alpha and beta chains were both sequenced, and the abundances of alpha and beta sequences in each sample were closely correlated with each other. The paper's data handling went like this. V gene, J gene and CDR3 annotation of TCR sequences was performed with Decombinator V4. TCRs were defined as expanded if a significant change between any two time points was detected under a Poisson model with p below 0.0001. TCR abundances were normalised to the total number of TCRs sequenced in each sample and reported as counts per million. TRAV1-2 paired with TRAJ12, TRAJ20 or TRAJ33 defined MAIT TCRs, while TRAV10 paired with TRAJ18 defined iNKT TCRs. VDJdb, accessed on 1 November 2021, was searched for TCRs annotated for CMV, EBV and SARS-CoV-2, and TCRs annotated for more than one antigen were excluded. TCRdb itself trimmed the public reads at Q25 with fastp, ran MiXCR and retained productive beta chains. Entries are consolidated by CDR3 protein sequence, retaining the most common genes and DNA. The authors' filters were not applied to this entry. Within this sample are around 71,000 distinct CDR3 sequences, with 8% to 10% of them counted one time only. Jointly, the top ten make up 15% to 17% of the sample.

General study outcomes and caveats: VDJdb matching was skewed toward anti-spike CD8 responses and likely underestimated virus-specific expansions by missing private and CD4 specificities.

This clonotype appeared many times. No antigen is known for it. No much larger clone exists at a distance of one base, and base qualities are not known. This was a case-control study nested in a cohort of healthcare workers in London, UK, who had nasopharyngeal swab PCR tests and blood samples taken every week. Between 23 and 31 March 2020, the week of the UK lockdown, healthcare workers were enrolled and then followed up weekly for as long as 16 weeks. This TCR was recovered from an adult who was a healthcare worker with PCR-confirmed SARS-CoV-2 infection or an uninfected control (not recorded which). This specimen consisted of whole blood, obtained at baseline. The V and J genes are TRBV12-3 or TRBV12-4 and TRBJ2-5, with TRBD1 tentatively as D gene (5 bases match). The DNA is TGTGCCAGCAGTACACAGGAGACCCAAGAGACCCAGTACTTC. The resulting protein is CASSTQETQETQYF.